Listed here is a single T cell receptor (beta chain). Its antigen is undetermined. The length of the CDR3 is 13 residues. The germline CDR1 and CDR2 sequences are MGHRA and YSYEKL. Trimming removed 1 base at V and 7 bases at J, with 7 bases between. The repertoire was sequenced with immunoSEQ multiplex PCR; TCRdb's copy has only in-frame clones and lacks some. The sample holds around 20,000 clones, about nine tenths seen once. This record belongs to a study of OX40 agonist ivuxolimab in advanced cancers. Study as a whole: Patients received intravenous ivuxolimab every 2 weeks at 0.01 to 10 mg/kg. Patients enrolled in dose escalation were diagnosed with hepatocellular carcinoma, melanoma, renal cell or head and neck cancer. Findings and caveats of the study: With doses of 0.1 to 3.0 mg/kg, CD4+ and CD8+ blood T cells had undergone clonal expansion by week 6. CD8+ T cells averaged more expanded clones than CD4+.

The receptor was isolated from an adult with an advanced solid tumor such as melanoma, head and neck, liver or kidney cancer. The sample consisted of CD4+ or CD8+ T cells sorted from blood, taken in a trial of the OX40 agonist ivuxolimab. The V call is TRBV4-1, the J call TRBJ1-4; no clear D. The CDR3 spells CASSQGSREKLFF. The DNA of the CDR3 is TGCGCCAGCAGCCAAGGTAGCCGTGAAAAACTGTTTTTT.